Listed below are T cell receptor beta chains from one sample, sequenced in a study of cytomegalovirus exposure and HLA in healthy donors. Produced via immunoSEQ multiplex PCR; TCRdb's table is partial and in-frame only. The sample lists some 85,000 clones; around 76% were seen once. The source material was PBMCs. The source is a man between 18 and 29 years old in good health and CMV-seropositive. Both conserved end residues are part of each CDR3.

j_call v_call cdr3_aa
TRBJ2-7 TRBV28 CASSPHYEQYF
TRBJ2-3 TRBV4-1 CASSYQRTSTDTQYF
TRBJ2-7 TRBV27 CASSLSLPSYEQYF
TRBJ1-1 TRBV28 CASRGGGTEAFF
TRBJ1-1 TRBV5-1 CASSLEGTGGADTEAFF
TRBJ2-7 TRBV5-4 CASSLKGAHEQYF
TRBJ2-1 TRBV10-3 CAISGGDVGYEQFF
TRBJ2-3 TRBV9 CASSVDSTDTQYF
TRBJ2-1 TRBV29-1 CSDRVAGAMFF
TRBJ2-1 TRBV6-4 CASSDEGPDEQFF
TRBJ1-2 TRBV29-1 CSVEGWGPKGYTF
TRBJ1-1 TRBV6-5 CASRPPGVPTEAFF
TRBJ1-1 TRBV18 CASSHGTGNTEAFF
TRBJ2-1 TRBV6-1 CASGPTSGSYNEQFF
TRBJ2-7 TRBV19 CASGIDEQYF
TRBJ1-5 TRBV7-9 CASSSLSREQPQHF
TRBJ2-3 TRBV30 CAWSVVRYAGAGDTQYF
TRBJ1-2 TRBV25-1 CASSESRPTAGGYTF
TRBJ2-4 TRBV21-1 CASSNIEGAAKNIQYF
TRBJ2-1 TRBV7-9 CASSLDPGMGFF
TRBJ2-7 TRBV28 CASSLFLPFYEQYF
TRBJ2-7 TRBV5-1 CASSHDWVSYEQYF
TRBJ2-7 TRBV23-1 CASSQSPPPRGYEQYF
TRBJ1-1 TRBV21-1 CASSKELRGRLTEAFF
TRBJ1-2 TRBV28 CASLIDRGGIYGYTF
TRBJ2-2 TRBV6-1 CASSGPSCCTGELFF
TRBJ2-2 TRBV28 CASFASGREGTGELFF
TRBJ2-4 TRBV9 CASSVGQGNIQYF
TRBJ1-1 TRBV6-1 CASSERGSNTEAFF
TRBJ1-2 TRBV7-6 CASSLGGQGGGYTF
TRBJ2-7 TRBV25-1 CASRPTGSYEQYF
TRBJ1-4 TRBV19 CASRTLRGRSNEKLFF
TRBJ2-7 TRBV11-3 CANPEKGQNSYEQYF
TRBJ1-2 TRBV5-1 CASSRTEQFGYTF
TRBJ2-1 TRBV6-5 CASRVAGEFDEQFF
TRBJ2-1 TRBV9 CASSVSGDYYNEQFF
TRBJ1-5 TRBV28 CASQKLSNQPQHF
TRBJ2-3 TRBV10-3 CAISGRDGVTDTQYF
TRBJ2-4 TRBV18 CASSHPGNIQYF
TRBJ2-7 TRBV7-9 CASADQGQLYEQYF
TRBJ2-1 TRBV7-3 CASTGGVGYNEQFF
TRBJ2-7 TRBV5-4 CASRASSSGTLYEQYF
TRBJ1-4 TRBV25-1 CASSDSGTGSEKLFF
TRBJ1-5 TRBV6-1 CASSEDRGSNQPQHF
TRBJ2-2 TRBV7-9 CASSLAGPDTGELFF
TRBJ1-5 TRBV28 CASSLRGAQPQHF
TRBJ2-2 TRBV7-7 CASSLRLAGAAGELFF
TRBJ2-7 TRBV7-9 CASSSRVSYEQYF
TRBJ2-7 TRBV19 CASSERGPHYEQYF
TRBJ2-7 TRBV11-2 CASSLDIEQYF
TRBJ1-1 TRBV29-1 CSGRGNTEAFF
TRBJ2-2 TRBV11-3 CASSLVSYTGELFF
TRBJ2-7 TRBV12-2 CASRLSFSSYEQYF
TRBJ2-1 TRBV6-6 CASSYSMPPRHEQFF
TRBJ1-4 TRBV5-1 CASSSQGAGEKLFF
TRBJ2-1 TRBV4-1 CASSQEGSGRSERRAYNEQFF
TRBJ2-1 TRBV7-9 CASTRWAGTTNNEQFF
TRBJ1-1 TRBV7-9 CASSLRAGYTEAFF
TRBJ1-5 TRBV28 CATSVQPQHF
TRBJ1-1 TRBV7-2 CASSLRSGGRTEAFF